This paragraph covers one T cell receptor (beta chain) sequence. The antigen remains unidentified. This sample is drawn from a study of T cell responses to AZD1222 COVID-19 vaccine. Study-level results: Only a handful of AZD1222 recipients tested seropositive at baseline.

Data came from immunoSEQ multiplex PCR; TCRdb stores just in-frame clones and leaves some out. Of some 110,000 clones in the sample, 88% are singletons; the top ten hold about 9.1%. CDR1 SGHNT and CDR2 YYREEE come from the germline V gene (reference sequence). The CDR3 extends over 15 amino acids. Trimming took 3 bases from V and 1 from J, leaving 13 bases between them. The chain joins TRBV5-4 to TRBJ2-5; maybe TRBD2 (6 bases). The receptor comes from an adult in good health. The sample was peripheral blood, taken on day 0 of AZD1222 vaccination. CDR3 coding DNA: TGTGCCAGCAGCTCCTGGGGCGGGGCCCAAGAGACCCAGTACTTC. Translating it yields CASSSWGGAQETQYF.